This T cell receptor beta chain was sequenced for a study of technical replicates of blood from several donors. The CDR3 loop spans 12 amino acids. Germline-derived CDR1 and CDR2 are WNHNN and SYGVQD (reference sequence). V lost 10 bases and J 5 bases, leaving 13 bases between the germline ends. The method was immunoSEQ multiplex PCR; TCRdb's version includes in-frame clones alone and lacks a portion of them. The sample yields approximately 87,000 clones, 94% seen once. The genes are TRBV10-1 and TRBJ2-3, with D maybe TRBD2 (7 bases). Material for sequencing was T cells isolated from PBMCs. This receptor was obtained from a human donor in good health. CDR3 DNA: TGCGCCACCCGGGGGGCCGGAGATACGCAGTATTTT. This sequence encodes CATRGAGDTQYF.